A single sample is the source of the 15 T cell receptor beta chains below, sequenced in a study of cytomegalovirus exposure and HLA in healthy donors. PCR employed 60 Vbeta and 13 Jbeta primers. Here immunoSEQ multiplex PCR was the method, and the copy in TCRdb shows in-frame clones only, minus some. The table includes some 120,000 clones, more than 70% detected once. The source material was PBMCs. These receptor sequences come from a woman in her fifties or sixties in good health and CMV-seropositive.

This chain joins TRBV6-1 and TRBJ1-2; D unclear. Deletions cut 7 bases from V and 1 base from J, with 10 bases between. Germline CDR1 reads MNHNS; CDR2 reads SASEGT. The CDR3 covers 13 residues. For the CDR3, the DNA is TGTGCCAGCACCGGTGCCCTTAACTATGGCTACACCTTC. Protein sequence: CASTGALNYGYTF.

This rearrangement joins TRBV5-4 to TRBJ2-5; 7 bases map to TRBD1. V lost 3 bases and J lost 3; bases outside the gene matches: 2. The CDR3 totals 13 residues. The V gene's germline CDR1 is SGHNT and CDR2 YYREEE (reference sequence). CDR3 nucleotides: TGTGCCAGCAGCTGGGACAGAGAAGAGACCCAGTACTTC. Encoded protein: CASSWDREETQYF.

This chain connects TRBV6-4 to TRBJ2-1, with 8 nucleotides matching TRBD2. With 5 bases clipped from V and 3 bases from J, the junction kept 12 bases outside the gene matches. The CDR3 runs to 17 residues. The germline gives CDR1 MRHNA, CDR2 SNTAGT. The CDR3 loop is CASSHTRGGLHYNEQFF. In DNA form, the CDR3 reads TGTGCCAGCAGTCACACCCGGGGGGGACTCCACTACAATGAGCAGTTCTTC.

The chain employs TRBV10-3 and TRBJ1-1; possible D gene TRBD1, 6 bases. V lost 4 bases and J 0 bases, leaving 9 bases between the germline ends. Germline loops: CDR1 ENHRY, CDR2 SYGVKD. The CDR3 totals 14 residues. The CDR3 loop is CAISGQGMNTEAFF. DNA of the CDR3: TGTGCCATCAGTGGGCAGGGGATGAACACTGAAGCTTTCTTT.

This chain joins TRBV6-6 and TRBJ1-5, with D perhaps matching TRBD1 (5 bases). Trimming stripped 6 bases from V and 4 bases from J, with 10 bases between. The CDR3 is 13 residues long. Germline CDR1 and CDR2: MNHNY and SVGAGI (reference sequence). DNA for the CDR3: TGTGCCAGCAGCGGACAAAAAAATCAGCCCCAGCATTTT. Protein product: CASSGQKNQPQHF.

The chain uses TRBV7-8 and TRBJ2-1; possibly TRBD2 for D (5 bases). V was cut by 0 bases and J by 6 bases, with 15 bases left in between. This CDR3 is built from 16 residues. Germline CDR1 and CDR2: SGHVS and FQNEAQ. CDR3 bases: TGTGCCAGCAGCTTAGCCAGGTTAGCAGGAGGCAATGAGCAGTTCTTC. It encodes CASSLARLAGGNEQFF.

The V gene is TRBV6-1, the J gene TRBJ2-5; 7 nucleotides line up with TRBD2. There are 15 residues in the CDR3. Germline lookup yields CDR1 MNHNS and CDR2 SASEGT. The ends lost 11 bases at V and 5 bases at J; junction bases unmatched: 17. The CDR3 region has the DNA TGTGCCTGCCGTGAGTTGGGGGGGGGATTGGAGACCCAGTACTTC. It is translated as CACRELGGGLETQYF.

The chain carries TRBV4-3 and TRBJ2-3; possible D gene TRBD2, 5 bases. Germline V lookup: CDR1 LGHNA, CDR2 YSLEER. The CDR3 is 13 residues long. V lost 3 bases and J lost 5, with 9 bases in between. The CDR3 spells CASSQSREDTQYF. CDR3 in DNA: TGCGCCAGCAGCCAGTCACGGGAAGATACGCAGTATTTT.

The chain has TRBV18 and TRBJ2-1; TRBD2 aligns across 8 bases. Germline assignment: CDR1 KGHSH and CDR2 LQKENI. V lost 0 bases, J lost 8 bases, and 9 bases stayed unmatched. This CDR3 is built from 16 residues. CDR3 amino acids: CASSPPRGLGRDEQFF. DNA of the CDR3: TGTGCCAGCTCACCACCTAGGGGACTAGGGCGGGATGAGCAGTTCTTC.

V gene TRBV4-1 combines with J gene TRBJ2-2; possible D gene TRBD1, 6 bases. Deletions cut 0 bases from V and 2 bases from J, with 10 bases between. The germline V gene encodes CDR1 MGHRA and CDR2 YSYEKL. This CDR3 spans 16 amino acids. In DNA, the CDR3 is TGCGCCAGCAGCCAAGAACTCAGGGGTAACACCGGGGAGCTGTTTTTT. Translation: CASSQELRGNTGELFF.

This clone was seen more than once but under ten times. The chain carries TRBV18 and TRBJ2-3; D is perhaps TRBD1 (5 bases). This CDR3 contains 16 residues. CDR1 and CDR2 (germline): KGHSH, LQKENI. Trimming took off 2 bases at V and 7 bases at J, with 19 bases between the two ends. The CDR3 here is CASSPSGAYRPNTQYF. In DNA form, the CDR3 reads TGTGCCAGCTCACCATCGGGTGCGTACAGGCCTAATACGCAGTATTTT.

The V call is TRBV7-9, the J call TRBJ2-1, with D unresolved. The CDR3 sequence is 12 residues long. From germline, CDR1 is SEHNR and CDR2 FQNEAQ (reference sequence). V dropped 6 bases and J dropped 2 bases, with 5 bases sitting between them. CDR3 sequence reads: CASSSTYNEQFF. As DNA, the CDR3 is TGTGCCAGCAGTAGCACCTACAATGAGCAGTTCTTC. Combining the CDR3 with reference TRBV7-9 and TRBJ2-1 gives the whole variable domain DTGVSQNPRHKITKRGQNVTFRCDPISEHNRLYWYRQTLGQGPEFLTYFQNEAQLEKSRLLSDRFSAERPKGSFSTLEIQRTEQGDSAMYLCASSSTYNEQFFGPGTRLTVL.

This clone was found a few times. The chain recombines TRBV6-6 with TRBJ1-1, with D possibly being TRBD1 (6 bases). V was trimmed by 6 bases and J by 0 bases, leaving 11 bases between them. The CDR3 consists of 14 residues. The germline CDR1 and CDR2 sequences are MNHNY and SVGAGI (reference sequence). CDR3 in DNA: TGTGCCAGCAGCTACAGGGAGATGAACACTGAAGCTTTCTTT. This sequence encodes CASSYREMNTEAFF.

The chain employs TRBV6-1 and TRBJ2-7; 8 nucleotides align to TRBD1. V lost 2 bases and J lost 6; bases outside the gene matches: 6. This CDR3 region has 14 residues. Germline values: CDR1 MNHNS, CDR2 SASEGT. CDR3 loop: CASSEQPGGGEQYF. Here the CDR3 DNA reads TGTGCCAGCAGTGAACAGCCAGGGGGCGGCGAGCAGTACTTC.

With regard to this clone: Compared with germline, one end of the junction differs, possibly owing to a read error. V is TRBV6-5 and J is TRBJ1-2; D is possibly TRBD1 (6 bases). Germline CDR1 MNHEY, CDR2 SVGAGI. The CDR3 spans 12 residues. In nucleotides, the CDR3 is TGTGCCAGCACCTCAGGGGTATTAAGCTACGCCTTC. This codes for CASTSGVLSYAF.